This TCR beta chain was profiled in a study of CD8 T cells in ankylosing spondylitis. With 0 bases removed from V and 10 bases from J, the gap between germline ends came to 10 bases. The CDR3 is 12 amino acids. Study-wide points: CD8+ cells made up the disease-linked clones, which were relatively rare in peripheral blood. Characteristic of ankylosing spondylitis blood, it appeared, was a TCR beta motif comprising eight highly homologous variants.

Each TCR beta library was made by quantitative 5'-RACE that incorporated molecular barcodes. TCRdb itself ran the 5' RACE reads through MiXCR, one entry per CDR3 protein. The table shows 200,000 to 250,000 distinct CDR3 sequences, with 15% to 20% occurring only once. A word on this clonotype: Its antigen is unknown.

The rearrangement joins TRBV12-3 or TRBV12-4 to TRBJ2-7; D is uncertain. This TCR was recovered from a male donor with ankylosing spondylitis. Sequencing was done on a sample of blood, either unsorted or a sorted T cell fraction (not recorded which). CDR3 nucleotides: TGTGCCAGCAGTTTAGCGCTAGGGTTACAGTACTTC. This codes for CASSLALGLQYF.